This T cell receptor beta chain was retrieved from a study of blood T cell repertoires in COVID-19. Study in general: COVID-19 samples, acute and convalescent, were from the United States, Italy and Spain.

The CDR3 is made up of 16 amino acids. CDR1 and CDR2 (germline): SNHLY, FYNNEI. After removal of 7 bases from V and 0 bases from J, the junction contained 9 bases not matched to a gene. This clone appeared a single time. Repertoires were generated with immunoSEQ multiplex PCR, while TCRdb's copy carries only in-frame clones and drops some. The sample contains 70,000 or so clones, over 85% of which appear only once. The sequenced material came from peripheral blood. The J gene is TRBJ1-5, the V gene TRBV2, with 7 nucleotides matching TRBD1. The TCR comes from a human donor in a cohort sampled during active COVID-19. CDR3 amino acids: CASKFDRANSNQPQHF. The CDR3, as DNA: TGTGCCAGCAAATTTGACAGGGCCAATAGCAATCAGCCCCAGCATTTT.